This TCR beta chain was recovered during a study of T cells after yellow fever vaccination. There are a few counts of this clonotype. Its specificity is not known. TCRdb analysed the 5' RACE reads with MiXCR anew, one entry per CDR3 protein. Of around 600,000 distinct CDR3 sequences detected, roughly an eighth appear once; the ten largest clones hold about 16%. Study conclusions and caveats: Abundant clonotypes from the bulk population could contaminate FACS-sorted repertoires. Subsequent booster samples again held most clones from primary vaccination (96% CD4, about 85% CD8).

CDR1 is MRHNA and CDR2 is SNTAGT in the germline V gene. The CDR3 runs to 19 residues. The V and J ends lost 5 bases and 1 base, in that order; junction bases with no gene match: 18. The sample consisted of PBMCs, taken on the day of the yellow fever booster vaccination. This TCR was recovered from a man aged 25-45 years who received the YFV17D yellow fever vaccine. J is TRBJ2-5 and V is TRBV6-4; 8 bases map to TRBD1. The CDR3: CASSNRDRNPQLAQETQYF. The DNA for the CDR3 is TGTGCCAGCAGTAACCGGGACAGGAATCCCCAATTGGCCCAAGAGACCCAGTACTTC.